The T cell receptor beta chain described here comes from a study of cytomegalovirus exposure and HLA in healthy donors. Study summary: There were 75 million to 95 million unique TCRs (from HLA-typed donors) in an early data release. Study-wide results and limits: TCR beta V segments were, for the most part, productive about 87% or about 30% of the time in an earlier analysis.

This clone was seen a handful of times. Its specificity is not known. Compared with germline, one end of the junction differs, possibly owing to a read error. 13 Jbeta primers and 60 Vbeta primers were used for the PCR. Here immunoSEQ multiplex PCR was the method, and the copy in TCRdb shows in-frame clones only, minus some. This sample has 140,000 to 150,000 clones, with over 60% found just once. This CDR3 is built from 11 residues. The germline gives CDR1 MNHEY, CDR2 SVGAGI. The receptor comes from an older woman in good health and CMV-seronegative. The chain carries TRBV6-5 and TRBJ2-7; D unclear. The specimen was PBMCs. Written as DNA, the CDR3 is TGTGACAGCAGTTCCGGCTACGAGCAGTACTTC. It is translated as CDSSSGYEQYF.